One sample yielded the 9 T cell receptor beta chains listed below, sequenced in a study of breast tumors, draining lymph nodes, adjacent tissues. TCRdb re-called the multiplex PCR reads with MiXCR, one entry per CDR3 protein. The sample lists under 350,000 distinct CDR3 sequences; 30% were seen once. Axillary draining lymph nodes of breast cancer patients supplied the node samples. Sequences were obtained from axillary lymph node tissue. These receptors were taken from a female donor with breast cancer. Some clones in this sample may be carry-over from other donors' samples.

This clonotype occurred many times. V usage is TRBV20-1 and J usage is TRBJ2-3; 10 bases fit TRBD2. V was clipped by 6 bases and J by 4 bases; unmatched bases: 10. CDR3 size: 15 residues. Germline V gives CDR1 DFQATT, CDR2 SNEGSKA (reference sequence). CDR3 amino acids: CSALPTGLAPDTQYF. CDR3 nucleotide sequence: TGCAGTGCCCTCCCCACGGGACTAGCGCCAGATACGCAGTATTTT.

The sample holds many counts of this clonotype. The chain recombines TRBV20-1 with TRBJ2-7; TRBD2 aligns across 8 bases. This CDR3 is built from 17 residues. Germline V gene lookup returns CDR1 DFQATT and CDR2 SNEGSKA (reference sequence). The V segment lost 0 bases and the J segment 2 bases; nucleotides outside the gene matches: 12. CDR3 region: CSARDFRLSGRTYEQYF. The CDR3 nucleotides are TGCAGTGCTAGAGATTTCCGCCTGAGCGGGAGAACCTACGAGCAGTACTTC.

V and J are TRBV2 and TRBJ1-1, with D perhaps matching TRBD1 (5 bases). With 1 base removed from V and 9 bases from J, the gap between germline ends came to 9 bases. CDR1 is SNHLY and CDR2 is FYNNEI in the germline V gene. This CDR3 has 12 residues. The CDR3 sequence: CASSEGGFKAFF. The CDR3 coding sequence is TGTGCCAGCAGTGAAGGGGGGTTTAAAGCTTTCTTT. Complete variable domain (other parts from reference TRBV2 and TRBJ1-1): EPEVTQTPSHQVTQMGQEVILRCVPISNHLYFYWYRQILGQKVEFLVSFYNNEISEKSEIFDDQFSVERPDGSNFTLKIRSTKLEDSAMYFCASSEGGFKAFFGQGTRLTVV.

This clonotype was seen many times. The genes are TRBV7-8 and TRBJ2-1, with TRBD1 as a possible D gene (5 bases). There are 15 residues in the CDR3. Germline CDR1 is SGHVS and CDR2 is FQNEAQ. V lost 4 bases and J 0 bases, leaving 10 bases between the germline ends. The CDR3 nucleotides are TGTGCCAGCAGCTACAGGCTCAGCTCCTACAATGAGCAGTTCTTC. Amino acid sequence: CASSYRLSSYNEQFF.

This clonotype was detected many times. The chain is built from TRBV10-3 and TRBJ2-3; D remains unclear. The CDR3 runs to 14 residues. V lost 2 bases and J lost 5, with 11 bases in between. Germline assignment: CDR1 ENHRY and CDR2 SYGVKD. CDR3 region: CAISERLWGDTQYF. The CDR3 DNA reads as TGTGCCATCAGTGAGAGGTTGTGGGGAGATACGCAGTATTTT.

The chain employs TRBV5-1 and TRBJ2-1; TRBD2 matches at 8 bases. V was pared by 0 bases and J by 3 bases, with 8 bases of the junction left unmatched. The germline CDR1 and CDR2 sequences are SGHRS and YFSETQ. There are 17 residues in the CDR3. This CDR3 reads CASSLGERLAYYNEQFF. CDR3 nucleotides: TGCGCCAGCAGCTTGGGCGAGAGACTAGCGTACTACAATGAGCAGTTCTTC.

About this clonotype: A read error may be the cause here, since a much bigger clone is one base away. CDR3 nucleotide sequence: TGTGCCGGCAGTTCCGGACAGGGCGACAATCAGCCCCAGCATTTT. Its translation: CAGSSGQGDNQPQHF. V usage is TRBV6-5 and J usage is TRBJ1-5; TRBD1 matches 8 bases. CDR3 size: 15 residues. Germline V gene data show CDR1 as MNHEY and CDR2 as SVGAGI.

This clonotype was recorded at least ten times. The CDR3 nucleotides read TGTGCCACCAGTGGCACGAACACCGGGGAGCTGTTTTTT. It yields the protein CATSGTNTGELFF. The chain uses TRBV24-1 and TRBJ2-2; no firm D call. CDR1 KGHDR and CDR2 SFDVKD come from the germline V gene. V lost 5 bases and J 0 bases, leaving 3 bases between the germline ends. This CDR3 has 13 residues.

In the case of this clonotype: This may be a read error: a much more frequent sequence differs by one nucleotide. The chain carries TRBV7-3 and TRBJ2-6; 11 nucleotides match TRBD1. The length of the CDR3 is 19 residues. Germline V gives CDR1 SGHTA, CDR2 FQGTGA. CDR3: CASSTPPGQGGSGPNVLTF. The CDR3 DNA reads TGTGCCAGCAGCACCCCTCCGGGACAGGGGGGATCTGGGCCCAACGTCCTGACTTTC.